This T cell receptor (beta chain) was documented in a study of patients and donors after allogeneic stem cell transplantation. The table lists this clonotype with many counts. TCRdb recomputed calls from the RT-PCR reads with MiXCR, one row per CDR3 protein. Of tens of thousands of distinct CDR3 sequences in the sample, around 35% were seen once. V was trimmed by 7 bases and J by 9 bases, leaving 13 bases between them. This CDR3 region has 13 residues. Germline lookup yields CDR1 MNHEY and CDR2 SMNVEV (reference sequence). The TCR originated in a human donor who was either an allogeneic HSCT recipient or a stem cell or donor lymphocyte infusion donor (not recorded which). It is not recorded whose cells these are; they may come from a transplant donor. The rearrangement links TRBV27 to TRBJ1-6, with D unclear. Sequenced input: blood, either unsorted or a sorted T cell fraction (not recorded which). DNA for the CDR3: TGTGCCAGCACTCCCACTTGGGGTTCACCCCTCCACTTT. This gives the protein CASTPTWGSPLHF.